These 19 T cell receptor beta chains originate from one sample sequenced in a study of T cells after yellow fever vaccination. TCRdb recomputed calls from the 5' RACE reads with MiXCR, one row per CDR3 protein. This sample has more than 55,000 distinct CDR3 sequences, with 7.4% found just once. Sequenced material: CD8+ T cells sorted from PBMCs, taken 15 days after the yellow fever booster vaccination. The origin of the receptors is a young man who received the YFV17D yellow fever vaccine.

This clonotype was seen ten or more times. The V gene is TRBV29-1, the J gene TRBJ2-7; D remains ambiguous. Trimming pared 6 bases from V and 4 bases from J, leaving 10 bases between. The germline V gene encodes CDR1 SQVTM and CDR2 ANQGSEA. The CDR3 spans 11 residues. Written as DNA, the CDR3 is TGCAGCGTATCCGCTGAATACGAGCAGTACTTC. Its protein is CSVSAEYEQYF.

At least ten counts were recorded for this clonotype. This chain links TRBV11-2 with TRBJ2-3; D remains ambiguous. The CDR3 length is 14 residues. V was trimmed by 0 bases and J by 0 bases, leaving 4 bases between them. Germline V gene data show CDR1 as SGHAT and CDR2 as FQNNGV. CDR3 bases: TGTGCCAGCAGCTTAGATCCCAGCACAGATACGCAGTATTTT. Its translation is CASSLDPSTDTQYF.

This clonotype was counted at least ten times. The V and J genes are TRBV29-1 and TRBJ2-7; 7 nucleotides line up with TRBD1. The length of the CDR3 is 14 residues. After removal of 5 bases from V and 5 bases from J, the junction contained 12 bases not matched to a gene. Germline V lookup: CDR1 SQVTM, CDR2 ANQGSEA. As DNA, the CDR3 is TGCAGCGTTACCTTGACAGGGTCGCAGGACGAGCAGTACTTC. It encodes CSVTLTGSQDEQYF.

This clonotype was seen many times. V is TRBV20-1 and J is TRBJ1-2, with D perhaps TRBD1 (5 bases). V was clipped by 6 bases and J by 10 bases, with 21 bases between them. The CDR3 totals 13 residues. Per the germline V gene, CDR1 is DFQATT and CDR2 is SNEGSKA (reference sequence). CDR3 bases: TGCAGTGCGCACCGGGACCTTCTTTTGGACTACACCTTC. Its protein is CSAHRDLLLDYTF.

Turning to this clonotype: A much bigger clone sits one base away, suggesting this may be a read error. The rearrangement joins TRBV20-1 to TRBJ2-2, with unresolved D. The CDR3 contains 13 residues. Between the trimmed V and J ends, which lost 6 bases and 8 bases, there was a span of 16 bases. In germline, CDR1 is DFQATT, CDR2 SNEGSKA (reference sequence). The CDR3 loop is CSARKGPAGELFF. The CDR3 region has the DNA TGCAGTGCGAGGAAAGGGCCCGCAGGGGAGCTGTTTTTT.

This clonotype was seen at least ten times. The chain is built from TRBV5-1 and TRBJ2-5, with 7 bases that match TRBD1. The length of the CDR3 is 14 residues. V gave up 3 bases and J gave up 2 bases; unmatched junction bases: 4. Germline V gene lookup returns CDR1 SGHRS and CDR2 YFSETQ. CDR3: CASSSPGQQETQYF. CDR3 DNA: TGCGCCAGCAGCTCCCCGGGACAGCAAGAGACCCAGTACTTC.

This clonotype has at least ten counts. This chain joins TRBV14 and TRBJ1-1; D remains ambiguous. Trimming removed 4 bases at V and 4 bases at J, with 13 bases between. From germline, CDR1 is SGHDN and CDR2 FVKESK. The CDR3 loop spans 14 amino acids. The CDR3 protein is CASSLSGRGTEAFF. CDR3 coding DNA: TGTGCCAGCAGCCTCTCAGGACGGGGCACTGAAGCTTTCTTT.

This clonotype has at least ten counts. This chain uses TRBV6-1 with TRBJ2-3; D gene ambiguous. V was clipped by 8 bases and J by 1 base, with 10 bases between them. Germline V lookup: CDR1 MNHNS, CDR2 SASEGT. The CDR3 covers 13 residues. The CDR3 nucleotides read TGTGCCAGCCTCCTCCCGGGCACAGATACGCAGTATTTT. It translates to CASLLPGTDTQYF.

This clonotype has a count of ten or more. The V call is TRBV4-2, the J call TRBJ2-7, with a weak D call TRBD1 (6 bases). V lost 1 base and J 4 bases, leaving 11 bases between the germline ends. Germline CDR1 and CDR2: LGHNA and YNFKEQ. The CDR3 contains 14 residues. Here the CDR3 DNA reads TGTGCCAGCAGCCAAGGGACAGCCATTTACGAGCAGTACTTC. Translation: CASSQGTAIYEQYF.

This clonotype was recorded many times. V and J are TRBV18 and TRBJ2-7; D may be TRBD2 (5 bases). V lost 2 bases to trimming and J lost 4 bases, with 21 bases between them. CDR3 length equals 17 residues. CDR1 is KGHSH, CDR2 LQKENI, per germline. CDR3 nucleotides: TGTGCCAGCTCACCAACGATGCTAGCTGGAGATGGGTACGAGCAGTACTTC. Translating it yields CASSPTMLAGDGYEQYF. Drawing the rest from reference TRBV18 and TRBJ2-7, the complete variable domain is NAGVMQNPRHLVRRRGQEARLRCSPMKGHSHVYWYRQLPEEGLKFMVYLQKENIIDESGMPKERFSAEFPKEGPSILRIQQVVRGDSAAYFCASSPTMLAGDGYEQYFGPGTRLTVT.

In its sample, this clonotype was seen many times. The chain carries TRBV6-5 and TRBJ2-5; D not resolved. V was pared by 2 bases and J by 2 bases, with 6 bases between. CDR1 is MNHEY and CDR2 is SVGAGI in the germline V gene. This CDR3 is built from 13 residues. CDR3 nucleotide sequence: TGTGCCAGCAGTTACGGGTCACAAGAGACCCAGTACTTC. This gives the protein CASSYGSQETQYF.

This clonotype was counted many times. The chain couples TRBV15 to TRBJ2-7; 8 bases agree with TRBD1. The CDR3 length is 16 residues. Germline CDR1 LNHNV, CDR2 YYDKDF (reference sequence). The V gene end was trimmed by 0 bases and the J gene end by 3 bases; junction bases not matched to a gene: 7. The CDR3 region is CATSRDLGTGYYEQYF. For the CDR3, the DNA is TGTGCCACCAGCAGAGATCTCGGGACAGGATACTACGAGCAGTACTTC.

This clonotype was picked up a small number of times. V and J are TRBV7-2 and TRBJ1-5; 9 bases map to TRBD1. Trimming took 6 bases from V and 6 from J; bases not matched to a gene: 6. Germline V gene lookup returns CDR1 SGHTA and CDR2 FQGNSA. This CDR3 region has 14 residues. The CDR3 bases are TGTGCCAGCAGTATCGGACAGGGGATTCAGCCCCAGCATTTT. Residues: CASSIGQGIQPQHF.

There are a few counts of this clonotype. The CDR3 sequence: CASSYGTPSYEQYF. The DNA of the CDR3 is TGTGCCAGTAGTTATGGGACTCCTTCCTACGAGCAGTACTTC. V gene TRBV19 combines with J gene TRBJ2-7; weak D call: TRBD2 (6 bases). CDR3 length: 14 residues. The germline gives CDR1 LNHDA, CDR2 SQIVND (reference sequence). Trimming pared 5 bases from V and 1 base from J, leaving 12 bases between.

As regards this clonotype: A much bigger clone sits one base away, suggesting this may be a read error. The chain joins TRBV3-1 to TRBJ2-7; 10 positions agree with TRBD2. Germline V gives CDR1 LGHDT, CDR2 YNNKEL (reference sequence). This CDR3 is 15 amino acids long. For the CDR3, the DNA is TGTGCCTGCAGCCTCATAGCGGGAGGAACCTACGAGCAGTACTTC. Amino acids: CACSLIAGGTYEQYF.

This clonotype was seen many times. The gene calls are TRBV7-9 and TRBJ1-4; D gene uncertain. This CDR3 is built from 10 residues. Trimming left V 6 bases short and J 7 bases short, with 3 bases between. The germline CDR1 and CDR2 sequences are SEHNR and FQNEAQ (reference sequence). CDR3 in amino acids: CASRGEKLFF. CDR3 coding DNA: TGTGCCAGCAGGGGTGAAAAACTGTTTTTT.

This chain uses TRBV20-1 with TRBJ1-2; D call uncertain. The CDR3 loop spans 14 amino acids. CDR1 and CDR2 (germline): DFQATT, SNEGSKA (reference sequence). V was pared by 0 bases and J by 5 bases, with 13 bases between. The CDR3 nucleotides read TGCAGTGCTAGAGAGAGGTCGGTTCTATATGGCTACACCTTC. This encodes CSARERSVLYGYTF.

This clonotype was observed at least ten times. This sequence joins TRBV4-3 and TRBJ2-1; D is uncertain. CDR1 and CDR2 (germline): LGHNA, YSLEER. This CDR3 has 13 residues. Trimming stripped 0 bases from V and 6 bases from J, with 6 bases between. CDR3 sequence reads: CASSQEWGNEQFF. For the CDR3, the DNA is TGCGCCAGCAGCCAAGAATGGGGCAATGAGCAGTTCTTC.

CDR3 in amino acids: CATSSGGLEETQYF. The CDR3 region has the DNA TGTGCCACCAGCAGCGGGGGTTTGGAGGAGACCCAGTACTTC. This chain connects TRBV15 to TRBJ2-5; tentatively, D is TRBD2 (6 bases). V lost 3 bases, J lost 5 bases, and 13 bases lay in between. Germline V gene lookup returns CDR1 LNHNV and CDR2 YYDKDF (reference sequence). There are 14 residues in the CDR3.